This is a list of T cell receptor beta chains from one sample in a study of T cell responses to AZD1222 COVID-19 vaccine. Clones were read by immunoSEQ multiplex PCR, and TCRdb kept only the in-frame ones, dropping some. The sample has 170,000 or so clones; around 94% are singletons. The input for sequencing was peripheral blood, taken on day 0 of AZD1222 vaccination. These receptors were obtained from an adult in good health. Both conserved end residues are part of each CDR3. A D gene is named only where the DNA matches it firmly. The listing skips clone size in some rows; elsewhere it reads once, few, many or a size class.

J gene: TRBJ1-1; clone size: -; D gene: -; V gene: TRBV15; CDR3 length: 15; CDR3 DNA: TGTGCCACCAGCAACGACCTTAATACCGGGACAAAGGCTTTCTTT; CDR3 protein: CATSNDLNTGTKAFF
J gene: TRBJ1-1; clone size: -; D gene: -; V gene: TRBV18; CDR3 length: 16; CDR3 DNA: TGTGCCAGCTCACCGGGGCTTTTGATCGCCATCACTGAAGCTTTCTTT; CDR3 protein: CASSPGLLIAITEAFF
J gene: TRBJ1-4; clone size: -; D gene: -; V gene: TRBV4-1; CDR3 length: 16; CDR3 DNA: TGCGCCAGCAGCGGGGGAGGGGCGAGTTCTAATGAAAAACTGTTTTTT; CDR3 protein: CASSGGGASSNEKLFF
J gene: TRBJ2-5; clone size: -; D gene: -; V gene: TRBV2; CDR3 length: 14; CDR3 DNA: TGTGCCAGCAGGCCCGACGGGACGTATGAGACCCAGTACTTC; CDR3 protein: CASRPDGTYETQYF
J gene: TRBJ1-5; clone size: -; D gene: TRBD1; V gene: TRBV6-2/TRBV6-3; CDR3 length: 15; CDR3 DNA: TGTGCCAGCAGTTACTCAGGGACAGGGAATCAGCCCCAGCATTTT; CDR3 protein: CASSYSGTGNQPQHF
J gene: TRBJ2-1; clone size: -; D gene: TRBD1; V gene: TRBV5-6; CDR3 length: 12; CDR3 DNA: TGTGCCAGCAGCTTGGTGGGGACAGGGAAGTTCTTC; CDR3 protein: CASSLVGTGKFF
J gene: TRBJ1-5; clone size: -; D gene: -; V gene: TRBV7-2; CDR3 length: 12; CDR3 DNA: TGTGCCAGCAGCTTACTCAATCAGCCCCAGCATTTT; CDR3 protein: CASSLLNQPQHF
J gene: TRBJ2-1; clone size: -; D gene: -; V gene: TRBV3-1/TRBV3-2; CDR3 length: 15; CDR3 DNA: TGTGCCAGCAGCCAACCCCTCCGCAGGGGAAATGAGCAGTTCTTC; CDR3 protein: CASSQPLRRGNEQFF
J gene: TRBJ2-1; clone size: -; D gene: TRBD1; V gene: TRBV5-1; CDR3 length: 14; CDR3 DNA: TGCGCCAGCAGCGATGGGACAGGGGCCGATGAGCAGTTCTTC; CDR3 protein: CASSDGTGADEQFF
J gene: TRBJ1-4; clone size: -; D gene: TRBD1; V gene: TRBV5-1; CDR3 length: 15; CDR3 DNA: TGCGCCAGCAGCTTGGAACAGGGGGCAGGTGAAAAACTGTTTTTT; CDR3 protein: CASSLEQGAGEKLFF
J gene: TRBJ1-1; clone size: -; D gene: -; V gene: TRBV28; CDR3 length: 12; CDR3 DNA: TGTGCCAGCAGTCCCCTTATCACTGAAGCTTTCTTT; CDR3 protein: CASSPLITEAFF
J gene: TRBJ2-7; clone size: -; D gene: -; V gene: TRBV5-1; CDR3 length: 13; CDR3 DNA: TGCGCCAGCAGCTTGGGCCATAACTCGAGGCAGTACTTC; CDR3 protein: CASSLGHNSRQYF
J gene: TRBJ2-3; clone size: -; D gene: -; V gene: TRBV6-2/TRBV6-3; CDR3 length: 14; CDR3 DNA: TGTGCCAGCAGTTACTCGTTACTGGGGGATACGCAGTATTTT; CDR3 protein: CASSYSLLGDTQYF
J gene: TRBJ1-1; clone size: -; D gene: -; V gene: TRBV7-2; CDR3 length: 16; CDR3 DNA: TGTGCCAGCAGCTTGATGGCACCTGGAGCGAACACTGAAGCTTTCTTT; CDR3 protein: CASSLMAPGANTEAFF
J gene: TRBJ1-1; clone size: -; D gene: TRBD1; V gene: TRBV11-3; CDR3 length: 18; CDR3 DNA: TGTGCCAGCAGCTTAGATCAAGGGGGCACTGGGCTGAACACTGAAGCTTTCTTT; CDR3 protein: CASSLDQGGTGLNTEAFF
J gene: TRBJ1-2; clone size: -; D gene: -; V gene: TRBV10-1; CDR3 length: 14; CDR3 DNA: TGCGCCAGCAGCAGCGGTGCGATGCCCTATGGCTACACCTTC; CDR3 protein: CASSSGAMPYGYTF
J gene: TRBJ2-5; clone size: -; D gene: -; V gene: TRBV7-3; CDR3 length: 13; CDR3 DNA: TGTGCCAGCAGCTCGGACTACCAAGAGACCCAGTACTTC; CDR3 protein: CASSSDYQETQYF
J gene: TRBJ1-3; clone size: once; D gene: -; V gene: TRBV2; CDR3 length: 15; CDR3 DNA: TGTGCCAGCAGTGAAGGACAGAGCCGCGTTTACACCATATATTTT; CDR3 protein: CASSEGQSRVYTIYF
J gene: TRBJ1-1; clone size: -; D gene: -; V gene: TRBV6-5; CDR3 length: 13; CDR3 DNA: TGTGCCAGCGTTAAAGGACTGAACACTGAAGCTTTCTTT; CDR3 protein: CASVKGLNTEAFF
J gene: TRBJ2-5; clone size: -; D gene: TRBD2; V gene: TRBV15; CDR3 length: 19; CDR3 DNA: TGTGCCACCAGCAGAGCTCGGGGACTAGCGGGGGCGGGCCAAGAGACCCAGTACTTC; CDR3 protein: CATSRARGLAGAGQETQYF
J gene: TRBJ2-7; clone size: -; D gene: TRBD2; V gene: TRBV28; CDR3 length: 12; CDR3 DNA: TGTGCCAGCAGAGCGGGGGGATACGAGCAGTACTTC; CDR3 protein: CASRAGGYEQYF
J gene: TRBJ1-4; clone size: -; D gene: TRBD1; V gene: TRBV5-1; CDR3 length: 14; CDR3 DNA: TGCGCCAGCACTGTGGACAGGGCGGCGGGAAAACTGTTTTTT; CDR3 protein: CASTVDRAAGKLFF
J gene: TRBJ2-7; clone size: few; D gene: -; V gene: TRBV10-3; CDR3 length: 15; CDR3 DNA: TGTGCCATCAGTCCCACCGGGCCCCTCTCCTACGAGCAGTACTTC; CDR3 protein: CAISPTGPLSYEQYF
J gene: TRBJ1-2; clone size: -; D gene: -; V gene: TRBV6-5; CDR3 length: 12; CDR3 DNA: TGTGCCAGCAGGCAGGCTAACTATGGCTACACCTTC; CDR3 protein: CASRQANYGYTF
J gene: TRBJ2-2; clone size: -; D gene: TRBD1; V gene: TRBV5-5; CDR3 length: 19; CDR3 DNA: TGTGCCAGCAGCTTGGTGGACTACAGGGGGGTGATAAGCACCGGGGAGCTGTTTTTT; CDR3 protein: CASSLVDYRGVISTGELFF
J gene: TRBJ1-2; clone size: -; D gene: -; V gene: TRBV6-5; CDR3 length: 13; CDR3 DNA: TGTGCCAGCAGTCACAGGGAAAGGAATGGCTACACCTTC; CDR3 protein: CASSHRERNGYTF
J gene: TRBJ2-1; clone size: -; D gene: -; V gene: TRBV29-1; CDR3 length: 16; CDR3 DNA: TGCAGCGTTGAAGATGGAGACGGGCTTGGGTACAATGAGCAGTTCTTC; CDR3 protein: CSVEDGDGLGYNEQFF
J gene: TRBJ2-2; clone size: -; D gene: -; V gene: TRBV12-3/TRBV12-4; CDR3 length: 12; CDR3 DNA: TGTGCCAGCAGTTTGTACACCGGGGAGCTGTTTTTT; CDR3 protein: CASSLYTGELFF
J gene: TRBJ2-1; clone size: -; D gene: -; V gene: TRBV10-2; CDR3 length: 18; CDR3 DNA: TGCGCCAGCAGTGAAGTGTTGAATGGGTGGGGGGCCGCCGGTGAGCAGTTCTTC; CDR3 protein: CASSEVLNGWGAAGEQFF
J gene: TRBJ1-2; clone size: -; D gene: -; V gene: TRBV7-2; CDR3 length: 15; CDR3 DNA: TGTGCCAGCAGCTTATCGGCCAGTGATGTTTATGGCTACACCTTC; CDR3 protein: CASSLSASDVYGYTF
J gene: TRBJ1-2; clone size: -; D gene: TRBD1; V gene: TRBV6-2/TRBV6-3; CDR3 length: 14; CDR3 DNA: TGTGCCAGCAGTCGAGACAGGGGGCATTTCGGCTACACCTTC; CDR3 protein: CASSRDRGHFGYTF
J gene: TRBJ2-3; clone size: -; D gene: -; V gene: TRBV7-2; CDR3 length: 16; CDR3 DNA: TGTGCCAGCAGCTCTACGTATACTAGTTTCACAGATACGCAGTATTTT; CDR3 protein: CASSSTYTSFTDTQYF
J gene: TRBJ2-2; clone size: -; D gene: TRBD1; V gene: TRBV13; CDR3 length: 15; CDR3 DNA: TGTGCCAGCGGAGACGGGACAGTCGCTCCCGGGGAGCTGTTTTTT; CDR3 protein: CASGDGTVAPGELFF
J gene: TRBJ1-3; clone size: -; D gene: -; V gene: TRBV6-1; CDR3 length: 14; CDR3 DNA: TGTGCCAGCAGTGAGACATTTTCTGGAAACACCATATATTTT; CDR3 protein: CASSETFSGNTIYF
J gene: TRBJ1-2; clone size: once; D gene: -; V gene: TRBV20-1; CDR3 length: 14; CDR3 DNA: TGCAGTGCTAGTACAACGGCCGCTAACTATGGCTACACCTTC; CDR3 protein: CSASTTAANYGYTF
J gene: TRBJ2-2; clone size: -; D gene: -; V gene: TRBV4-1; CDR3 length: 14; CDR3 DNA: TGCGCCAGCAGCCAAGAAGGGTACACCGGGGAGCTGTTTTTT; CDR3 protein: CASSQEGYTGELFF
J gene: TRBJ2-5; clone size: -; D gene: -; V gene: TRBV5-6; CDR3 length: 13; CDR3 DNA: TGTGCCAGCAGATTATGGGGACAAGAGACCCAGTACTTC; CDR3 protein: CASRLWGQETQYF
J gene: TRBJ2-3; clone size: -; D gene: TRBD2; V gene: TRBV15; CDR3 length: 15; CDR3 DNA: TGTGCCACCAGCATGGGAGGGGCGAGCACAGATACGCAGTATTTT; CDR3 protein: CATSMGGASTDTQYF
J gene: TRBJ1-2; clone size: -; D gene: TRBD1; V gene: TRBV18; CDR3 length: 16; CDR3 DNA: TGTGCCAGCTCACCTTCCCGGACAGGGGGCGACTATGGCTACACCTTC; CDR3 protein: CASSPSRTGGDYGYTF
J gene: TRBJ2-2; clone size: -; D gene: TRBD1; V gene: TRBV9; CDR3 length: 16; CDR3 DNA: TGTGCCAGCAGCGTAGTTGGACAGGCGAACACCGGGGAGCTGTTTTTT; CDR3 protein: CASSVVGQANTGELFF
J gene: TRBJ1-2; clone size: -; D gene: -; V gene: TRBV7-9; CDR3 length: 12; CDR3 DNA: TGTGCCAGCAGCGGTATACGGGATGGCTACACCTTC; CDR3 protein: CASSGIRDGYTF
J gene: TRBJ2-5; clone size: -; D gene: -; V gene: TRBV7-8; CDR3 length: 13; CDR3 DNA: TGTGCCAGCAGCGTCAGGGTTTCGGAGACCCAGTACTTC; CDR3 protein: CASSVRVSETQYF
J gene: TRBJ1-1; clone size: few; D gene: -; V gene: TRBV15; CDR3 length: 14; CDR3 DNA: TGTGCCACCAGCAACTCCTGGACTGGGGATGCGGCTTTCTTT; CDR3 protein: CATSNSWTGDAAFF
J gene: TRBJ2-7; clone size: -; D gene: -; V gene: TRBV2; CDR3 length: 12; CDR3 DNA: TGTGCTTTCAAAGGGGGAGCCTACGAGCAGTACTTC; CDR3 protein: CAFKGGAYEQYF
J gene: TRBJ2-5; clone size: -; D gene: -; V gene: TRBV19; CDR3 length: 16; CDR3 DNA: TGTGCCAGTAGTGAGGTCAGGACCCAGAGGAGAGAGACCCAGTACTTC; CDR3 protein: CASSEVRTQRRETQYF
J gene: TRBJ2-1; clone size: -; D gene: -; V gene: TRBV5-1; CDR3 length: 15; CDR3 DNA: TGCGCCAGCAGCTCGGTTCGGCCAGCTTACAATGAGCAGTTCTTC; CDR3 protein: CASSSVRPAYNEQFF
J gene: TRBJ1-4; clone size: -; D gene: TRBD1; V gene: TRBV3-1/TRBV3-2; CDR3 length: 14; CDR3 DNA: TGTGCCAGCAGCCAAGCTTGGACAGGTGAAAAACTGTTTTTT; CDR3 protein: CASSQAWTGEKLFF
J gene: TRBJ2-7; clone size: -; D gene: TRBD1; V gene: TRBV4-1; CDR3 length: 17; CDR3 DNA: TGCGCCAGCAGCCAACGGCCCGGGACAGGGAGGATTTACGAGCAGTACTTC; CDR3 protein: CASSQRPGTGRIYEQYF
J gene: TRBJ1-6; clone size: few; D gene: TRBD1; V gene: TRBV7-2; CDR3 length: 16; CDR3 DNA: TGTGCCAGCAGCCCCGGGACAGGGGGCACCTACTCACCCCTCCACTTT; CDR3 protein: CASSPGTGGTYSPLHF
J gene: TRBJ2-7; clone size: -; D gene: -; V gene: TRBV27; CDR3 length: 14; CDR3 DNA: TGTGCCAGCAGTTCCATCCCCGTACGCAACGAGCAGTACTTC; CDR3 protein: CASSSIPVRNEQYF
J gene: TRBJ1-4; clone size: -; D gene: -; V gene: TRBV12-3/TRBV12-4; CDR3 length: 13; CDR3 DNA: TGTGCCAGCAGTTTATATAGGGGTGAAAAACTGTTTTTT; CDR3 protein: CASSLYRGEKLFF